The source of this T cell receptor (beta chain) is a study of T cells in Graves' hyperthyroidism and ophthalmopathy. This clonotype was counted ten times or more. The V gene's germline CDR1 is LGHDT and CDR2 YNNKEL (reference sequence). Trimming at V came to 5 bases and at J to 3 bases, leaving 6 bases not matched to a gene. The CDR3 consists of 15 residues. Authors of the study amplified TCR beta CDR3 regions from RNA transcripts. TCR CDR3 regions were first amplified by RT-PCR with HTBI primers. Each CDR3 protein is one row after TCRdb ran MiXCR on the multiplex PCR reads. The table lists more than 500,000 distinct CDR3 sequences, around 15% of them singletons.

The sample taken for sequencing was blood. The sequence came from a woman aged 25 to 39 with Graves' hyperthyroidism. The chain links TRBV3-1 to TRBJ2-7; 11 bases are shared with TRBD2. The CDR3 here is CASSDPGLADYEQYF. The CDR3 nucleotides read TGTGCCAGCAGCGATCCGGGACTAGCGGACTACGAGCAGTACTTC.